Following are 7 T cell receptor beta chains from one sample sequenced in a study of shared clonotypes between healthy human individuals. TCRdb keeps only in-frame clones here, not all; method: immunoSEQ multiplex PCR. In the table there are more than 1 million clones, approximately 80% of which are singletons. The sample consisted of memory CD4+ T cells from PBMCs. Regarding subset: CD45RA-negative fraction. The receptors derive from a man in his late teens or twenties in good health. Some clones in this sample may be carry-over from other donors' samples.

The rearrangement links TRBV28 to TRBJ1-5; a weak D match, TRBD1 (5 bases). V was pared by 3 bases and J by 4 bases, with 13 bases between. The CDR3 runs 15 residues. Per germline, CDR1 MDHEN and CDR2 SYDVKM. The CDR3 region is CASSLWGSRNQPQHF. The CDR3, as DNA: TGTGCCAGCAGTTTGTGGGGCTCTAGGAATCAGCCCCAGCATTTT. Filled out from reference TRBV28 and TRBJ1-5, the complete variable domain reads DVKVTQSSRYLVKRTGEKVFLECVQDMDHENMFWYRQDPGLGLRLIYFSYDVKMKEKGDIPEGYSVSREKKERFSLILESASTNQTSMYLCASSLWGSRNQPQHFGDGTRLSIL.

The gene calls are TRBV5-5 and TRBJ2-6; D call uncertain. Deletions cut 0 bases from V and 7 bases from J, with 11 bases between. In germline, CDR1 is SGHKS, CDR2 YYEKEE (reference sequence). The CDR3 consists of 15 residues. The CDR3 nucleotides read TGTGCCAGCAGCTTGGAAGTCAGGCACGCCAACGTCCTGACTTTC. Translating gives CASSLEVRHANVLTF.

The chain recombines TRBV28 with TRBJ1-4; 7 bases line up with TRBD1. The CDR3 runs 14 residues. Germline CDR1 reads MDHEN; CDR2 reads SYDVKM. V shed 5 bases, J shed 7 bases, and the junction held 7 bases outside the gene matches. The DNA for the CDR3 is TGTGCCAGCAGTGGCGACAGGGCTAGTGAAAAACTGTTTTTT. This translates into CASSGDRASEKLFF.

The chain joins TRBV19 to TRBJ2-1, with D possibly TRBD2 on 5 matching bases. Trimming removed 1 base from V and 6 bases from J, with 13 bases in between. The germline CDR1 and CDR2 sequences are LNHDA and SQIVND (reference sequence). The CDR3 has 15 residues. The CDR3 sequence: CASSIGIRGFNEQFF. CDR3 bases: TGTGCCAGTAGTATAGGGATACGGGGTTTCAATGAGCAGTTCTTC.

Concerning this clone itself: At the DNA level, this CDR3 is encoded by other sequences in the same sample as well. The J gene is TRBJ2-1, the V gene TRBV6-5; D uncertain. The V and J ends lost 4 bases and 0 bases respectively, with 10 bases between them. The V gene's germline CDR1 is MNHEY and CDR2 SVGAGI. The CDR3 runs to 15 residues. The CDR3, as DNA: TGTGCCAGCAGTTTAAGGCGGAGCTCCTACAATGAGCAGTTCTTC. Its translation is CASSLRRSSYNEQFF.

This clone was seen a single time. The V call is TRBV6-1, the J call TRBJ2-5; D is unresolved. The V gene's germline CDR1 is MNHNS and CDR2 SASEGT. Trimming stripped 1 base from V and 5 bases from J, with 11 bases between. The CDR3 runs 14 residues. CDR3 sequence reads: CASSEVLRRETQYF. DNA for the CDR3: TGTGCCAGCAGTGAAGTCCTGCGCAGGGAGACCCAGTACTTC.

For the CDR3, the DNA is TGCGCCAGCACCCCAGGCGCGAACACTGAAGCTTTCTTT. This translates into CASTPGANTEAFF. The chain recombines TRBV5-1 with TRBJ1-1; the D is unclear. The CDR3 contains 13 residues. V was cut by 6 bases and J by 1 base, with 10 bases left in between. From germline, CDR1 is SGHRS and CDR2 YFSETQ.